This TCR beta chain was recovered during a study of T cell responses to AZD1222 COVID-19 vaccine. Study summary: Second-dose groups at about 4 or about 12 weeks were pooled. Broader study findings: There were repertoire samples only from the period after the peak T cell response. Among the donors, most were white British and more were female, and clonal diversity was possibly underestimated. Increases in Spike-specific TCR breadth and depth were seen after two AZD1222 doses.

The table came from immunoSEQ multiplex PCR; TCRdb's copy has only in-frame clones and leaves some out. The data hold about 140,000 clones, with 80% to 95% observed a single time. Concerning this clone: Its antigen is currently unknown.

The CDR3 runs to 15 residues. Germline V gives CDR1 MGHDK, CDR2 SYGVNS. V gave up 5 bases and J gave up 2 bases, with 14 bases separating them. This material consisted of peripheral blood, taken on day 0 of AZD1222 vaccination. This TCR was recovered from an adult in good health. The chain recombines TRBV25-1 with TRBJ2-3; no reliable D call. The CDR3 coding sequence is TGTGCCAGCAGTCCCCGGGTACAGCTCACAGATACGCAGTATTTT. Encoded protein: CASSPRVQLTDTQYF.